These T cell receptor beta chains were read from a single sample in a study of sequential checkpoint blockade in melanoma. Libraries were prepared by immunoSEQ multiplex PCR; TCRdb keeps only in-frame clonotypes and omits some of them. The sample shows 10,000 or so clones, about 30% of them seen only once. Source: tumor tissue (inferred from file names), taken from a patient given nivolumab and ipilimumab in sequence. The receptors come from a human donor with melanoma. CDR3s include the opening cysteine and the closing phenylalanine or tryptophan. D genes are given only for firm matches. Rows give clone size only sometimes, using once, few, many, or a class for an expanded clone.

>few|TRBJ1-1|.|TRBV19
TGTGCCAGTAGTATAGTGGCAGGCTTGATGAACACTGAAGCTTTCTTT
CASSIVAGLMNTEAFF
>few|TRBJ2-3|.|TRBV6-8
TGTGCCAGCCGAGTGACAGACACAGATACGCAGTATTTT
CASRVTDTDTQYF
>.|TRBJ2-7|TRBD2|TRBV30
TGTGCCTGGGGGCGGGGGGCCGAGCAGTACTTC
CAWGRGAEQYF
>.|TRBJ2-7|TRBD1|TRBV19
TGTGCCAGTAGTGTGGACAGGGTGAGCGTCGAGCAGTACTTC
CASSVDRVSVEQYF
>.|TRBJ1-2|.|TRBV9
TGTGCCAGCAGCCCCTGGACAGTCAGCTATGGCTACACCTTC
CASSPWTVSYGYTF
>few|TRBJ2-3|.|TRBV6-8
TGTGCCAGCAGCCCCCCCCCAGGAGGAGATACGCAGTATTTT
CASSPPPGGDTQYF
>once|TRBJ2-2|.|TRBV12-5
TGTGCCAGCCGTGACACCGGGGAGCTGTTTTTT
CASRDTGELFF
>.|TRBJ2-6|.|TRBV6-8
TGTGCCAGCAGTCATCCGGGAGCTGGAGGCGTCCTGACTTTC
CASSHPGAGGVLTF
>.|TRBJ1-5|.|TRBV12-5
TGTGCCAGCACAGTGGGTCGGGGGCAGCCCCAGCATTTT
CASTVGRGQPQHF
>few|TRBJ2-3|.|TRBV9
TGTGCCAGCAGCCTACTGGGAGATACGCAGTATTTT
CASSLLGDTQYF
>.|TRBJ2-7|.|TRBV10-2
TGCGCCAGCAGTGAGTCTGGGGCCGTACGGGGGTACGAGCAGTACTTC
CASSESGAVRGYEQYF
>.|TRBJ1-2|.|TRBV9
TGTGCCAGCAGCGTAGAATTAAGGGACTCTCCCTATGGCTACACCTTC
CASSVELRDSPYGYTF
>.|TRBJ2-1|TRBD1|TRBV11-3
TGTGCCAGCAGCGACGACAGGGGGCTCTACAATGAGCAGTTCTTC
CASSDDRGLYNEQFF
>.|TRBJ1-1|TRBD1|TRBV4-1
TGCGCCAGCAGCACACGGACAGGGGAAATGAACACTGAAGCTTTCTTT
CASSTRTGEMNTEAFF
>.|TRBJ1-5|.|TRBV30
TGTGCCTGGAGTCGACAGTATAGCAATCAGCCCCAGCATTTT
CAWSRQYSNQPQHF
>many|TRBJ2-5|TRBD2|TRBV6-8
TGTGCCAGCAGTTACTACCATGGGGGGGAAGAGACCCAGTACTTC
CASSYYHGGEETQYF
>few|TRBJ2-1|TRBD2|TRBV11-3
TGTGCCAGCAGCCTCGGACTAGCGGGGGGGTCCTACAATGAGCAGTTCTTC
CASSLGLAGGSYNEQFF
>.|TRBJ2-2|.|TRBV28
TGTGCCAGCAGTTTGTGGGGGACCGGGGAGCTGTTTTTT
CASSLWGTGELFF
>.|TRBJ2-5|.|TRBV11-3
TGTGCCAGCAGCTCGACGCGCCAGCTAGCGCGCCAAGAGACCCAGTACTTC
CASSSTRQLARQETQYF
>.|TRBJ2-7|TRBD1|TRBV6-4
TGTGCCAGCAGTGGACAGGGCTCCTACGAGCAGTACTTC
CASSGQGSYEQYF
>.|TRBJ1-6|TRBD1|TRBV30
TGTGCCTGGAGCGGGGACAGTTACTCCTATAATTCACCCCTCCACTTT
CAWSGDSYSYNSPLHF
>.|TRBJ1-6|TRBD1|TRBV19
TGTGCCAGTAGAGTGGACAGGGTTAATTCACCCCTCCACTTT
CASRVDRVNSPLHF
>.|TRBJ2-1|TRBD2|TRBV5-1
TGCGCCAGCAGCTCCTTTAGCGGGGGGCTCTACAATGAGCAGTTCTTC
CASSSFSGGLYNEQFF
>few|TRBJ2-2|.|TRBV11-3
TGTGCCAGCAGCTACCAGGGGTACACCGGGGAGCTGTTTTTT
CASSYQGYTGELFF
>many|TRBJ1-3|.|TRBV11-3
TGTGCCAGCAGCTTGGGGGCGAGAGGGATCTCTGGAAACACCATATATTTT
CASSLGARGISGNTIYF
>few|TRBJ2-1|.|TRBV7-1
TGTGCCAGCAGTCCAGGGGAGAACAATGAGCAGTTCTTC
CASSPGENNEQFF
>.|TRBJ1-2|TRBD1|TRBV25-1
TGTGCCAGCAGTGAAGGCAGGGGGTATGGCTACACCTTC
CASSEGRGYGYTF
>.|TRBJ2-1|.|TRBV1
TGCGCCAGCAGCCAAGATCTTGGGACAGGGGGCAATGAGCAGTTCTTC
CASSQDLGTGGNEQFF
>.|TRBJ1-6|TRBD1|TRBV19
TGTGCCAGTGGACTTAGGACAGGGGGAAATTCACCCCTCCACTTT
CASGLRTGGNSPLHF
>.|TRBJ2-2|.|TRBV12-2
TGTGCAAGTCGCCACGGACCGGACGGAGTAACCGGGGAGCTGTTTTTT
CASRHGPDGVTGELFF
>.|TRBJ2-5|.|TRBV12-5
TGTGCTAGTGGTCCCGGGGTTGGGGAAGAGACCCAGTACTTC
CASGPGVGEETQYF
>few|TRBJ2-2|.|TRBV11-3
TGTGCCAGCAGCTCAGACAGGGGACTAGGAAGGAACACCGGGGAGCTGTTTTTT
CASSSDRGLGRNTGELFF
>.|TRBJ1-5|.|TRBV19
TGTGCCAGTAGTATTGGGCCCAGGATCGATAGCAATCAGCCCCAGCATTTT
CASSIGPRIDSNQPQHF
>.|TRBJ1-2|.|TRBV14
TGTGCCAGCAGCCAAGACATACGGGGCTACACCTTC
CASSQDIRGYTF
>few|TRBJ2-5|TRBD1|TRBV15
TGTGCCACCAGCAGACGGGACAGGGGTATAGAGACCCAGTACTTC
CATSRRDRGIETQYF
>many|TRBJ1-5|.|TRBV1
TGCGCCAGCAGCCCTGGGAGGGTTAACGGGCCCCAGCATTTT
CASSPGRVNGPQHF
>large|TRBJ1-1|TRBD1|TRBV7-2
TGTGCCAGCAGCTTAGCGACAGGGTCTGAAGCTTTCTTT
CASSLATGSEAFF
>few|TRBJ1-6|TRBD1|TRBV28
TGTGCCAGCAGTTACAGGGGACGCAGGCGGGGTTCACCCCTCCACTTT
CASSYRGRRRGSPLHF
>many|TRBJ2-7|.|TRBV6-8
TGTGCCAGCAGTTACTCGATGCAGGGCTACTCCTACGAGCAGTACTTC
CASSYSMQGYSYEQYF
>.|TRBJ2-7|TRBD1|TRBV29-1
TGCAGCGTCACGAACAGGGGGCGAAACGAGCAGTACTTC
CSVTNRGRNEQYF
>few|TRBJ1-1|.|TRBV29-1
TGCAGCGTTGATCCCATGGAGGGGATCGCTGAAGCTTTCTTT
CSVDPMEGIAEAFF
>few|TRBJ2-7|.|TRBV11-3
TGTGCCAGCAGCTCTGGCCCGGGGAACTACGAGCAGTACTTC
CASSSGPGNYEQYF
>.|TRBJ2-6|.|TRBV11-3
TGTGCCAGCACCCAATCCGCAGGGAACTCTGGGGCCAACGTCCTGACTTTC
CASTQSAGNSGANVLTF
>.|TRBJ1-1|TRBD1|TRBV19
TGTGCCAGTAGTTCGAGACAGGGTTTCGCTGAAGCTTTCTTT
CASSSRQGFAEAFF